Shown below are 8 T cell receptor beta chains from a single sample sequenced in a study of shared clonotypes between healthy human individuals. Clones were read by immunoSEQ multiplex PCR, and TCRdb kept only the in-frame ones, dropping some. The sample contains 1 million to 1.2 million clones, about 72% of which appear only once. Sequenced material: memory CD4+ T cells from PBMCs. The subset denotes: CD45RA-negative fraction. The receptor source for this set is a man aged 18 to 29 in good health. Some clones in this sample may be carry-over from other donors' samples.

This chain joins TRBV30 and TRBJ1-5, with 7 bases lining up with TRBD1. The trim removed 0 bases at V and 4 bases at J, leaving 9 bases unmatched. CDR1 is GTSNPN, CDR2 SVGIG, per germline (reference sequence). This CDR3 region has 16 residues. The CDR3 nucleotides are TGTGCCTGGAGTGTCACAGAAGGGACAGATAATCAGCCCCAGCATTTT. This gives the protein CAWSVTEGTDNQPQHF.

The chain has TRBV4-1 and TRBJ1-2, with 7 bases aligning to TRBD1. This CDR3 region has 15 residues. V gave up 5 bases and J gave up 4 bases; unmatched junction bases: 10. Germline V lookup: CDR1 MGHRA, CDR2 YSYEKL. The DNA for the CDR3 is TGCGCCAGCAGCGCCGGGACAGCGGATATCTATGGCTACACCTTC. Translation: CASSAGTADIYGYTF.

The chain uses TRBV10-3 and TRBJ1-1; a weak D match, TRBD1 (5 bases). V shed 6 bases and J shed 1 base, with 9 bases lying between them. This CDR3 contains 13 residues. The germline V gene has CDR1 ENHRY and CDR2 SYGVKD. The CDR3 nucleotides are TGTGCCATCAGCTATGACAGGAACACTGAAGCTTTCTTT. Protein product: CAISYDRNTEAFF.

The V and J genes are TRBV30 and TRBJ1-6; the D gene is possibly TRBD1 (6 bases). The germline V and J ends were trimmed by 3 bases and 10 bases, with 16 bases remaining between them. Germline CDR1 GTSNPN, CDR2 SVGIG (reference sequence). The CDR3 runs to 14 residues. DNA for the CDR3: TGTGCCTGGAGCACAGGGAAAGGAGGGTCACCCCTCCACTTT. It specifies CAWSTGKGGSPLHF.

The CDR3 bases are TGTGCCAGCAGCCAAGATTCCACTAGCGGGACCACCTACAATGAGCAGTTCTTC. The encoded protein is CASSQDSTSGTTYNEQFF. The V gene is TRBV14, the J gene TRBJ2-1, with 10 bases lining up with TRBD2. Trimming removed 0 bases from V and 2 bases from J; junction bases left unmatched: 7. The CDR3 sequence is 18 residues long. The germline V gene encodes CDR1 SGHDN and CDR2 FVKESK. The full variable domain, with the rest looked up from reference TRBV14 and TRBJ2-1, is EAGVTQFPSHSVIEKGQTVTLRCDPISGHDNLYWYRRVMGKEIKFLLHFVKESKQDESGMPNNRFLAERTGGTYSTLKVQPAELEDSGVYFCASSQDSTSGTTYNEQFFGPGTRLTVL.

This chain connects TRBV7-9 to TRBJ1-1, with TRBD1 as a possible D gene (5 bases). Trimming pared 2 bases from V and 3 bases from J, leaving 10 bases between. The germline V gene has CDR1 SEHNR and CDR2 FQNEAQ (reference sequence). The CDR3 sequence is 14 residues long. In nucleotides, the CDR3 is TGTGCCAGCAGCTTACAGGGAAGAGACACTGAAGCTTTCTTT. As protein: CASSLQGRDTEAFF.

This sequence joins TRBV2 and TRBJ2-4; tentatively, D is TRBD2 (6 bases). Germline V gives CDR1 SNHLY, CDR2 FYNNEI. The CDR3 length is 15 residues. Trimming took 4 bases from V and 9 from J, leaving 19 bases between them. This chain's CDR3 is CASSAGGVAFGIQYF. CDR3 sequence (DNA): TGTGCCAGCAGTGCTGGAGGGGTCGCTTTCGGCATTCAGTACTTC.

The rearrangement joins TRBV5-1 to TRBJ2-7; possibly TRBD1 for D (6 bases). Germline V CDR1 and CDR2: SGHRS, YFSETQ. V was trimmed by 0 bases and J by 5 bases, leaving 18 bases between them. This CDR3 has 16 amino acids. The CDR3 reads CASSLAIGMGADEQYF. The DNA for the CDR3 is TGCGCCAGCAGCTTGGCCATCGGTATGGGGGCCGACGAGCAGTACTTC.